This TCR beta chain came from a study of blood T cell repertoires in COVID-19. Original processing notes: Amplification from reference gene primers served as the basis for estimated nucleated cell counts. Assay used: immunoSEQ multiplex PCR; TCRdb lists only in-frame clones, some missing. V and J calls and clone size come straight from that table; D and trimming were deduced from the DNA. The table includes about 260,000 clones, 88% detected once. The CDR3 has 13 residues. In germline, CDR1 is KGHSH, CDR2 LQKENI. The ends lost 4 bases at V and 6 bases at J; junction bases unmatched: 2. This chain links TRBV18 with TRBJ1-2, with TRBD1 matching 10 bases. The receptor comes from a human donor in a cohort sampled during active COVID-19. Sequencing was carried out using peripheral blood. CDR3 coding DNA: TGTGCCAGCTCACGTGGACAGGGGGATGGCTACACCTTC. Translation gives CASSRGQGDGYTF.